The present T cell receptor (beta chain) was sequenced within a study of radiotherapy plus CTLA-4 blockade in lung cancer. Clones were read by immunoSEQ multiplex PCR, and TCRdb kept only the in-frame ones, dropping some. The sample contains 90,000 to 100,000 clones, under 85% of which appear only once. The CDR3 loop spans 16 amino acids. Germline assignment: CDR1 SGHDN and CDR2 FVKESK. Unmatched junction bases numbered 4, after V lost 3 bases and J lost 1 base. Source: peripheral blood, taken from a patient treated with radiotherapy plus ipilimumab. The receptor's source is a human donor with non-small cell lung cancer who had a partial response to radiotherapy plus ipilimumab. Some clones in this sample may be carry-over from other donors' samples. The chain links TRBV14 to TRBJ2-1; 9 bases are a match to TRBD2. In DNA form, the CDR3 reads TGTGCCAGCAGCCAGGGTAGCGGGGGTTCCTACAATGAGCAGTTCTTC. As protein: CASSQGSGGSYNEQFF.